Included here is one T cell receptor beta chain sequence, with context. Its antigen remains unidentified. Per-base quality was not reported, and no clone a single base away is much larger than it. Trimming removed 6 bases from V and 5 bases from J; the gene matches leave 12 bases unexplained. From cysteine to phenylalanine, the CDR3 is 15 amino acids long. Only the CDR3 region is kept as DNA, spanning 45 bases read in frame from base 1. The germline V gene encodes CDR1 ENHRY and CDR2 SYGVKD. The data derive from a study of blood T cell repertoires in COVID-19 (dated by TCRdb to the early 2020s). For the study in its entirety: The collaborator samples originated in the United States, Italy and Spain and spanned the acute and convalescent phases of COVID-19. Samples were obtained from the ongoing ImmuneRACE study (first 160 participants) and from 1,254 subjects provided by 6 global collaborators. The material from the prospective study consisted of cDNA or gDNA derived from T cells, B-cell-depleted T cells, or PBMCs. The repertoires were released in a freely available public database intended as a resource for research on the immune response to SARS-CoV-2. The sample metadata nearly always contained a de-identified subject ID, COVID-19 status, age in years and sex. Deeply sampled blood TCRbeta repertoires from subjects exposed to, actively infected with, or recovered from COVID-19 were included in the dataset. HLA class I and class II types, where available, came from metadata supplied by the sample provider rather than from assay-based typing.

Study-wide findings and limitations: How much clinical and demographic metadata was included differed by source and by participant, and the metadata was provided uncurated.

TCRbeta CDR3 regions were amplified from genomic DNA by means of the immunoSEQ Assay, a bias-controlled multiplex PCR. Under the source paper's analysis protocol: Within the assay, amplification of reference gene primers was used to estimate how many nucleated cells each sample contained. To quantify the absolute abundance of each unique TCRbeta CDR3 rearrangement, sequence reads were collapsed and filtered. For each sample, productive Simpson clonality was calculated as the square root of Simpson's diversity index over productive rearrangements. Drawn from immuneACCESS, this table holds only the in-frame rearrangements with V and J called that TCRdb kept. Clones are partly lost; checked studies trace under half to an unresolved V gene and leave the rest unexplained. V, J and clone size were drawn from that table, and D and trimming were deduced from the DNA. Within this sample are 75,000 to 100,000 clones, with around four fifths of them counted one time only. The ten most abundant clones make up roughly 11% of the sample.

Collaborating institutions collected whole blood in K2EDTA tubes following their own protocols. For TCRbeta analysis, collaborators shipped samples as frozen whole blood, isolated PBMCs, or DNA extracted from either of those sample types. This TCR was recovered from a human donor in a cohort sampled during active COVID-19. The V and J segments used are TRBV10-3 and TRBJ2-7, and 8 junction bases match TRBD1. Sequencing used peripheral blood. The nucleotide sequence is given as TGTGCCATCAGAGGGTTGGGACAGGATGGCAACGAGCAGTACTTC. This translates into CAIRGLGQDGNEQYF.